Listed below are T cell receptor beta chains from one sample, sequenced in a study of T cell changes during pregnancy in multiple sclerosis. Here immunoSEQ multiplex PCR was the method, and the copy in TCRdb shows in-frame clones only, minus some. The sample includes some 21,000 clones, around four fifths of them seen just once. The sequencing used CD8+ T cells from peripheral blood mononuclear cells, collected in the first trimester of pregnancy. The receptors shown here come from a female donor in good health, enrolled as a control in a pregnancy study. The CDR3 runs from the conserved cysteine through the conserved F or W. The D gene is left open where the match is weak. Clone size, where shown, is once, few, many, or a class for clones that have expanded.

CDR3aa | d_gene | j_gene | abundance | v_gene
CASSNSGASQETQYF | TRBD2 | TRBJ2-5 | NA | TRBV7-3
CASSASSGRGSYEQYF | TRBD2 | TRBJ2-7 | NA | TRBV5-1
CASSISQQGPTEAFF | NA | TRBJ1-1 | NA | TRBV9
CASSPGQTYGYTF | TRBD1 | TRBJ1-2 | NA | TRBV7-2
CASSDSVEGGEQYF | NA | TRBJ2-7 | NA | TRBV6-4
CASSDSTSGGGNEQFF | TRBD2 | TRBJ2-1 | NA | TRBV6-4
CAWTTGNTEAFF | NA | TRBJ1-1 | NA | TRBV30
CASSEYKAAVEEETQYF | NA | TRBJ2-5 | NA | TRBV2
CATERGEGNSPLHF | NA | TRBJ1-6 | few | TRBV2
CASSLPGGPQHF | NA | TRBJ1-5 | NA | TRBV4-1
CAISEGAGSTDTQYF | NA | TRBJ2-3 | NA | TRBV10-3
CASSKQGNSNQPQHF | TRBD1 | TRBJ1-5 | NA | TRBV5-5
CASSVGGTGEHRGAVF | TRBD1 | TRBJ2-2 | NA | TRBV9
CASSFTPPGQGKWYEQYF | TRBD1 | TRBJ2-7 | NA | TRBV27
CASSLGFMNQPQHF | NA | TRBJ1-5 | NA | TRBV7-9
CASSLTPLNTEAFF | NA | TRBJ1-1 | NA | TRBV28
CSAAPDSYGYTF | NA | TRBJ1-2 | NA | TRBV29-1
CASSPTSGYDTQYF | TRBD2 | TRBJ2-3 | NA | TRBV6-1
CASSADRGDTGELFF | TRBD1 | TRBJ2-2 | NA | TRBV5-1
CASSSDEDNEQFF | NA | TRBJ2-1 | NA | TRBV7-3
CASSLTGGQGSPSSYNEQFF | TRBD1 | TRBJ2-1 | NA | TRBV5-8
CASRLIDTQYF | NA | TRBJ2-3 | NA | TRBV6-1
CASSVTGKDQPQHF | NA | TRBJ1-5 | NA | TRBV9
CASSSPGAGTQYF | NA | TRBJ2-3 | NA | TRBV11-2
CASSEDSSSGNTIYF | NA | TRBJ1-3 | NA | TRBV9
CASAAEAGETQYF | NA | TRBJ2-5 | NA | TRBV6-4
CASSFKDSSYNSPLHF | NA | TRBJ1-6 | NA | TRBV5-1
CASSLLDRGGSYNEQFF | TRBD1 | TRBJ2-1 | NA | TRBV7-3
CASSSSGFPYEQYF | TRBD2 | TRBJ2-7 | NA | TRBV27
CASSRTSGGPQETQYF | TRBD2 | TRBJ2-5 | NA | TRBV7-9
CASSYGQNTEAFF | NA | TRBJ1-1 | NA | TRBV6-5
CASSYTGERGYTF | TRBD1 | TRBJ1-2 | NA | TRBV6-5
CASSLGVAEGVAYEQYF | NA | TRBJ2-7 | NA | TRBV28
CASSPGQGTGELFF | TRBD1 | TRBJ2-2 | NA | TRBV7-9
CSVEDPIWTVALANYGYTF | NA | TRBJ1-2 | NA | TRBV29-1
CASIRGRTEAFF | NA | TRBJ1-1 | NA | TRBV19
CASIRQGTSGVHEQFF | TRBD2 | TRBJ2-1 | NA | TRBV27
CASSFSGGEYNEQFF | TRBD2 | TRBJ2-1 | few | TRBV5-1
CASSVGQGVDTEAFF | TRBD1 | TRBJ1-1 | NA | TRBV25-1
CAISESRREEKAFF | NA | TRBJ1-1 | NA | TRBV10-3